This T cell receptor beta chain was retrieved from a study of blood T cell repertoires in COVID-19. Across the whole study: Samples came from the United States, Italy and Spain, spanning acute and convalescent COVID-19.

Germline-derived CDR1 and CDR2 are LNHDA and SQIVND (reference sequence). V was clipped by 6 bases and J by 1 base, with 13 bases between them. This CDR3 is 15 amino acids long. Repertoires were generated with immunoSEQ multiplex PCR, while TCRdb's copy carries only in-frame clones and drops some. This table holds around 49,000 clones, about 72% found once. The sequence came from a woman in her fifties or sixties with acute COVID-19. The sequencing sample was made of PBMCs or T cells enriched from blood (not recorded which). This chain joins TRBV19 and TRBJ1-5, with a weak D call TRBD1 (6 bases). The chain's CDR3 is CASRGGGRSNQPQHF. The CDR3 DNA follows: TGTGCCAGTAGAGGCGGGGGCAGAAGCAATCAGCCCCAGCATTTT.